This is a list of T cell receptor beta chains from one sample in a study of blood T cell repertoires in COVID-19. TCRdb's table, derived via immunoSEQ multiplex PCR, lists solely in-frame clones and lacks some. This sample has roughly 180,000 clones, with roughly 90% found just once. The sample taken for sequencing was peripheral blood. Receptor source: a man in his 70s with active or convalescent COVID-19. Both conserved end residues are part of each CDR3. The D gene is left open where the match is weak. Clone size is not always given. Where it is, it says once, few, many or a class for expanded clones.

clone size	V gene	D gene	CDR3 length	J gene	CDR3 protein	CDR3 DNA
.	TRBV6-5	.	13	TRBJ2-3	CASSPPGEDTQYF	TGTGCCAGCAGTCCCCCGGGGGAGGATACGCAGTATTTT
.	TRBV18	.	15	TRBJ1-4	CASSPSGLTNEKLFF	TGTGCCAGCTCACCTTCAGGGCTTACTAATGAAAAACTGTTTTTT
.	TRBV25-1	TRBD1	16	TRBJ2-1	CASSEFPGQGYNEQFF	TGTGCCAGCAGTGAATTTCCGGGACAGGGGTACAATGAGCAGTTCTTC
.	TRBV9	TRBD1	16	TRBJ1-4	CASSVRQGAANEKLFF	TGTGCCAGCAGCGTACGGCAGGGGGCGGCTAATGAAAAACTGTTTTTT
.	TRBV25-1	.	14	TRBJ2-5	CASSGSRTGETQYF	TGTGCCAGCAGTGGTTCAAGAACAGGAGAGACCCAGTACTTC
.	TRBV9	.	13	TRBJ1-1	CASKGRENTEAFF	TGTGCCAGCAAGGGCAGGGAGAACACTGAAGCTTTCTTT
few	TRBV5-1	.	15	TRBJ1-5	CASSLGQNSNQPQHF	TGCGCCAGCAGCTTGGGACAGAATAGCAATCAGCCCCAGCATTTT
.	TRBV7-2	TRBD1	14	TRBJ1-5	CASSPTGGPQPQHF	TGTGCCAGCAGCCCTACAGGGGGCCCACAGCCCCAGCATTTT
few	TRBV3-1/TRBV3-2	.	13	TRBJ2-7	CASSRFRSYEQYF	TGTGCCAGCAGCCGATTCAGATCCTACGAGCAGTACTTC
.	TRBV4-2	TRBD1	19	TRBJ1-4	CASSHPLPGQGGANEKLFF	TGTGCCAGCAGCCACCCGCTCCCTGGACAGGGTGGTGCTAATGAAAAACTGTTTTTT
.	TRBV3-1/TRBV3-2	.	14	TRBJ1-4	CASRAGRTNEKLFF	TGTGCCAGCAGGGCTGGGAGAACTAATGAAAAACTGTTTTTT
few	TRBV28	.	11	TRBJ2-7	CASSLFGEQYF	TGTGCCAGCAGTTTATTCGGCGAGCAGTACTTC
.	TRBV18	TRBD1	15	TRBJ2-4	CASSHSGQGINIQYF	TGTGCCAGCTCACACTCAGGACAGGGAATAAACATTCAGTACTTC
.	TRBV5-5	.	15	TRBJ2-7	CASSLSRQRTYEQYF	TGTGCCAGCAGCTTGAGTCGTCAGCGCACCTACGAGCAGTACTTC
once	TRBV7-2	.	15	TRBJ1-5	CASSLQGANNQPQHF	TGTGCCAGCAGCTTACAAGGGGCGAACAATCAGCCCCAGCATTTT
.	TRBV7-2	TRBD2	18	TRBJ2-3	CASSLPRTSGGFTDTQYF	TGTGCCAGCAGCTTACCAAGGACTAGCGGGGGATTCACAGATACGCAGTATTTT
.	TRBV5-1	TRBD1	15	TRBJ2-3	CASSIGTVPLDTQYF	TGCGCCAGCAGCATAGGGACAGTACCCTTGGATACGCAGTATTTT
.	TRBV10-3	.	16	TRBJ1-1	CAISESWGTENTEAFF	TGTGCCATCAGTGAGTCATGGGGCACGGAGAACACTGAAGCTTTCTTT
.	TRBV7-2	TRBD1	14	TRBJ1-5	CASTAGQGNQPQHF	TGTGCCAGCACCGCCGGACAGGGCAATCAGCCCCAGCATTTT
.	TRBV29-1	.	11	TRBJ2-1	CSVEDVRRQFF	TGCAGCGTTGAAGATGTTAGGAGGCAGTTCTTC
.	TRBV5-5	.	13	TRBJ1-5	CASSLRGSQPQHF	TGTGCCAGCAGCTTGAGGGGTTCTCAGCCCCAGCATTTT
.	TRBV2	TRBD2	15	TRBJ2-1	CASSPTSGVYNEQFF	TGTGCCAGCAGTCCGACTAGCGGGGTGTACAATGAGCAGTTCTTC
.	TRBV19	TRBD1	15	TRBJ1-2	CASSRLGQANYGYTF	TGTGCCAGTAGTAGGTTGGGACAGGCCAACTATGGCTACACCTTC
.	TRBV5-1	TRBD1	20	TRBJ2-7	CASSLATGTVYLRPHYEQYF	TGCGCCAGCAGCTTGGCGACCGGGACAGTATATCTGCGACCCCACTACGAGCAGTACTTC
.	TRBV18	.	21	TRBJ2-6	CASPTKVQGNDYRSGANVLTF	TGTGCCAGCCCCACCAAAGTCCAGGGAAATGATTACCGCTCTGGGGCCAACGTCCTGACTTTC
.	TRBV18	TRBD1	15	TRBJ1-2	CASSPVLQGDYGYTF	TGTGCCAGCTCACCGGTCCTACAGGGGGACTATGGCTACACCTTC
.	TRBV13	TRBD1	17	TRBJ2-2	CASSDPGQATNTGELFF	TGTGCCAGCAGCGACCCAGGACAGGCTACGAACACCGGGGAGCTGTTTTTT
.	TRBV10-3	.	15	TRBJ1-4	CAISERETTNEKLFF	TGTGCCATCAGTGAAAGAGAAACAACTAATGAAAAACTGTTTTTT
.	TRBV5-4	TRBD2	16	TRBJ2-2	CASSLIAGANTGELFF	TGTGCCAGCAGCTTGATAGCGGGGGCGAACACCGGGGAGCTGTTTTTT
.	TRBV10-3	TRBD1	14	TRBJ2-7	CAISSRDRGYEQYF	TGTGCCATCAGTTCCCGGGACAGGGGTTACGAGCAGTACTTC
.	TRBV11-3	TRBD1	13	TRBJ2-7	CASSLVGTGEQYF	TGTGCCAGCAGCTTAGTTGGGACAGGGGAGCAGTACTTC
.	TRBV27	.	13	TRBJ1-3	CASKGVWGNTIYF	TGTGCCAGCAAGGGGGTTTGGGGAAACACCATATATTTT
.	TRBV4-2	TRBD2	17	TRBJ2-2	CASSQPGGWDTSGELFF	TGTGCCAGCAGCCAACCCGGGGGGTGGGATACGAGCGGGGAGCTGTTTTTT
.	TRBV28	TRBD1	17	TRBJ1-3	CASSVRTGARSGNTIYF	TGTGCCAGCAGTGTCCGGACAGGGGCCCGCTCTGGAAACACCATATATTTT
.	TRBV5-1	TRBD1	13	TRBJ1-2	CASSTGQGDGYTF	TGCGCCAGCAGCACTGGACAGGGAGATGGCTACACCTTC
.	TRBV13	.	16	TRBJ2-3	CASSQRGKTSTDTQYF	TGTGCCAGCAGCCAGCGCGGGAAAACTAGCACAGATACGCAGTATTTT
.	TRBV2	.	13	TRBJ2-2	CASSGQNTGELFF	TGTGCCAGCTCCGGACAAAACACCGGGGAGCTGTTTTTT
.	TRBV15	.	15	TRBJ2-5	CATSRDDRPGETQYF	TGTGCCACCAGCAGAGACGACAGGCCTGGGGAGACCCAGTACTTC
.	TRBV6-2/TRBV6-3	.	16	TRBJ1-1	CASSPANRVGDTEAFF	TGTGCCAGCAGTCCGGCAAACAGGGTCGGGGACACTGAAGCTTTCTTT
.	TRBV6-6	.	14	TRBJ1-2	CASSYEGFNYGYTF	TGTGCCAGCAGTTACGAGGGCTTTAACTATGGCTACACCTTC
.	TRBV5-4	.	13	TRBJ1-2	CASSSDGLYGYTF	TGTGCCAGCAGCTCGGACGGACTCTATGGCTACACCTTC
.	TRBV7-9	.	14	TRBJ1-1	CASSPSTLATEAFF	TGTGCCAGCAGCCCGTCGACTCTTGCCACTGAAGCTTTCTTT
.	TRBV7-9	TRBD1	17	TRBJ1-2	CASSLVGGTGGADGYTF	TGTGCCAGCAGCTTAGTTGGCGGGACAGGGGGCGCCGATGGCTACACCTTC
.	TRBV2	.	15	TRBJ1-6	CASGGAQGGNSPLHF	TGTGCCAGCGGGGGCGCGCAGGGCGGCAATTCACCCCTCCACTTT
.	TRBV10-3	TRBD1	15	TRBJ1-2	CAISDHRGEGDGYTF	TGTGCCATCAGTGACCACAGGGGGGAAGGGGATGGCTACACCTTC